This TCR beta chain is from a study of blood T cell repertoires in COVID-19. Study as a whole: The samples span acute and convalescent COVID-19 from the United States, Italy and Spain. Nucleic acid was either cDNA or gDNA, and it came from T cells, B-cell-depleted T cells, or PBMCs.

Authors' processing steps: Using reference gene primer amplification, nucleated cell counts were estimated. Sequencing used immunoSEQ multiplex PCR; TCRdb keeps in-frame clones, though not all of them. V, J and clone size were drawn from that table, and D and trimming were deduced from the DNA. The profile shows over 50,000 clones, 85% to 90% of them singletons. The V and J ends lost 5 bases and 3 bases respectively, with 16 bases between them. Germline values: CDR1 SGHAT, CDR2 FQNNGV. CDR3 length: 15 amino acids. The chain carries TRBV11-2 and TRBJ1-2; maybe TRBD1 (6 bases). This TCR came from a human donor in a cohort sampled during active COVID-19. Sequencing input: peripheral blood. In DNA form, the CDR3 reads TGTGCCAGCAGCCCAGGGAGAGGGGGGGACTATGGCTACACCTTC. It encodes CASSPGRGGDYGYTF.